What follows describes a single T cell receptor beta chain. Produced via immunoSEQ multiplex PCR; TCRdb's table is partial and in-frame only. The table includes about 410,000 clones, about nine tenths detected once. This sample stems from a study of blood T cell repertoires in COVID-19. Germline CDR1 reads SGHRS; CDR2 reads YFSETQ. Unmatched junction bases numbered 3, after V lost 5 bases and J lost 5 bases. The CDR3 covers 14 residues. The clonotype was recovered from a woman aged 40-49 years with COVID-19, enrolled during active disease. Sequenced: peripheral blood. The chain carries TRBV5-1 and TRBJ2-1, with 11 bases lining up with TRBD2. The CDR3 sequence is CASRGTSGHNEQFF. The CDR3 DNA is TGCGCCAGCAGGGGGACTAGCGGACACAATGAGCAGTTCTTC. Complete variable domain (other parts from reference TRBV5-1 and TRBJ2-1): KAGVTQTPRYLIKTRGQQVTLSCSPISGHRSVSWYQQTPGQGLQFLFEYFSETQRNKGNFPGRFSGRQFSNSRSEMNVSTLELGDSALYLCASRGTSGHNEQFFGPGTRLTVL.